What follows are 7 T cell receptor beta chains derived from one specimen sequenced in a study of blood T cell repertoires in COVID-19. Clones were sequenced by immunoSEQ multiplex PCR, and TCRdb holds only the in-frame ones, with some missing. Of fewer than 180,000 clones in the sample, around four fifths were seen once. Sequenced input: peripheral blood. These receptors were collected from a man between 65 and 85 years old with acute or convalescent COVID-19.

V is TRBV7-2 and J is TRBJ2-2; 8 nucleotides align to TRBD1. After removal of 2 bases from V and 5 bases from J, the junction contained 7 bases not matched to a gene. CDR1 is SGHTA and CDR2 is FQGNSA in the germline V gene. There are 16 residues in the CDR3. The CDR3 sequence: CASSLIAGGRTGELFF. The CDR3 DNA reads as TGTGCCAGCAGCTTAATTGCAGGGGGCCGGACCGGGGAGCTGTTTTTT.

The V call is TRBV9, the J call TRBJ1-6; 8 bases align to TRBD1. The length of the CDR3 is 15 residues. V was clipped by 4 bases and J by 11 bases; unmatched bases: 11. The germline gives CDR1 SGDLS, CDR2 YYNGEE. The CDR3 nucleotides are TGTGCCAGCAGCCTCGGACAGGGAGGCACGACACCCCTCCACTTT. Translated, it gives CASSLGQGGTTPLHF.

This clone was seen a handful of times. The chain joins TRBV28 to TRBJ2-7; 10 nucleotides match TRBD2. The V gene end was trimmed by 6 bases and the J gene end by 2 bases; junction bases not matched to a gene: 10. CDR1 and CDR2 from the germline V gene are MDHEN and SYDVKM. This CDR3 has 16 residues. CDR3 sequence: CASRPVTSGDPYEQYF. CDR3 sequence (DNA): TGTGCCAGCAGACCAGTAACTAGCGGGGATCCCTACGAGCAGTACTTC.

V usage is TRBV6-1 and J usage is TRBJ2-3, with 13 bases that match TRBD2. In germline, CDR1 is MNHNS, CDR2 SASEGT. V was clipped by 4 bases and J by 0 bases; unmatched bases: 13. CDR3 length equals 20 residues. The CDR3 nucleotides are TGTGCCAGCAGTGGGTCCCTAACTAGCGGGGGGGCACTAAGCACAGATACGCAGTATTTT. This translates into CASSGSLTSGGALSTDTQYF.

In its sample, this clone was seen a few times. The chain employs TRBV5-1 and TRBJ2-1; TRBD1 matches 9 bases. Germline V gene sequence: CDR1 SGHRS, CDR2 YFSETQ. The CDR3 totals 14 residues. With V trimmed by 4 bases and J by 3 bases, 2 bases remained unmatched. CDR3 protein: CASSRDRDYNEQFF. The CDR3 DNA is TGCGCCAGCAGCAGGGACAGGGACTACAATGAGCAGTTCTTC.

This clone was observed a handful of times. The chain joins TRBV7-8 to TRBJ2-1; D call uncertain. The V gene lost 2 bases and the J gene lost 5 bases, with 10 bases spanning the gap. The CDR3 loop spans 14 amino acids. CDR1 is SGHVS and CDR2 is FQNEAQ in the germline V gene. CDR3 sequence (DNA): TGTGCCAGCAGCTTAAATTTTCTACACAATGAGCAGTTCTTC. Translating it yields CASSLNFLHNEQFF.

The CDR3 loop is CASLRQGSNTEAFF. The CDR3 DNA is TGTGCCAGCCTTAGACAGGGCTCGAACACTGAAGCTTTCTTT. The V call is TRBV6-5, the J call TRBJ1-1, with TRBD1 identical over 7 bases. The length of the CDR3 is 14 residues. Trimming took 8 bases from V and 1 from J; bases not matched to a gene: 7. The V gene's germline CDR1 is MNHEY and CDR2 SVGAGI.